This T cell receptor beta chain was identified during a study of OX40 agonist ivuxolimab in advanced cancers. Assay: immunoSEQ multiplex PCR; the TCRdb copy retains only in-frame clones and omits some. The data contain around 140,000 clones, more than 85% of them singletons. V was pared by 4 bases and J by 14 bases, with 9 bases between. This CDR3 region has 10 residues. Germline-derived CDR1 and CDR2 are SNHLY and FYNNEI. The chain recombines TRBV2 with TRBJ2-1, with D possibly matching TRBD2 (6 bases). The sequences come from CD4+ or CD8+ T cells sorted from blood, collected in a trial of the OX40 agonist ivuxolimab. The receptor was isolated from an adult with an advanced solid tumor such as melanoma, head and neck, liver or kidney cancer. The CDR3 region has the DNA TGTGCCAGCAGTGTTGTAGCGGAGTTCTTC. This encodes CASSVVAEFF.